This T cell receptor (beta chain) was identified during a study of HIV-infected patients and healthy controls. Broader study findings: Mean usage of eight alpha and eight beta V genes differed significantly in HIV-infected patients versus controls. Compared with untreated HIV+ repertoires, healthy controls showed roughly threefold more distinct CDR3s and higher Shannon diversity.

This clonotype is deemed medium-sized. Its antigen is still unknown. Alpha and beta constant-region primers primed reverse transcription of around 550 ng RNA. Each of the alpha and beta chains got its own library through chain-specific third strand synthesis with indices. TCRdb re-called the 5' RACE reads through MiXCR, storing one row per CDR3 protein. The sample has some 9,300 distinct CDR3 sequences; around 9.3% are singletons. The germline V gene encodes CDR1 SGHRS and CDR2 YFSETQ. V shed 0 bases and J shed 4 bases, with 4 bases lying between them. The CDR3 totals 13 residues. Whole blood was used without fractionation, so all unsorted peripheral T cells were included.

The receptor's source is an adult with HIV infection. This sequence joins TRBV5-1 and TRBJ2-2; D is uncertain. The material sequenced was blood, taken before antiretroviral therapy. The CDR3 DNA sequence: TGCGCCAGCAGCTTGGCCAGCACCGGGGAGCTGTTTTTT. This gives the protein CASSLASTGELFF.